This T cell receptor beta chain was identified during a study of cytomegalovirus exposure and HLA in healthy donors. Overall study: In terms of ancestry, the Caucasian-associated cluster contained more than 65% of the 350 to 450 genotyped donors. Study-wide findings and caveats: When presence/absence was analysed, sequencing depth was taken to be roughly uniform across donors.

This CDR3 spans 15 amino acids. The germline gives CDR1 SGHTA, CDR2 FQGTGA. Trimming stripped 2 bases from V and 4 bases from J, with 14 bases between. For this clone: What it recognizes is unknown.

The PCR employed 60 Vbeta primers together with 13 Jbeta primers. Libraries were prepared by immunoSEQ multiplex PCR; TCRdb keeps only in-frame clonotypes and omits some of them. Here the sample spans under 150,000 clones, roughly 71% being singletons. Sequencing was carried out using PBMCs. This sequence was found in a woman aged 40 to 50 in good health and CMV-seronegative. The rearrangement links TRBV7-3 to TRBJ1-1; D not certain. CDR3 bases: TGTGCCAGCAGCTTAGATAGTGGAGTAGGCACTGAAGCTTTCTTT. Amino acid sequence: CASSLDSGVGTEAFF.